A single sample gave rise to the 25 T cell receptor beta chains below, sequenced in a study of shared clonotypes between healthy human individuals. TCRdb's table, derived via immunoSEQ multiplex PCR, lists solely in-frame clones and lacks some. The data contain approximately 2,000,000 clones, less than 95% of them singletons. The sequencing input was naive CD4+ T cells from PBMCs. Subset reported: CD45RA+ positively selected. The receptors were gathered from a man aged 18 to 30 in good health. Some clones in this sample may be carry-over from other donors' samples.

The chain joins TRBV4-1 to TRBJ2-3, with D uncertain. Looked up from germline, CDR1 is MGHRA and CDR2 is YSYEKL. The CDR3 is 14 residues long. V was trimmed by 2 bases and J by 2 bases, leaving 8 bases between them. In DNA, the CDR3 is TGCGCCAGCAGCCAATCGCGCCTCACAGATACGCAGTATTTT. This translates into CASSQSRLTDTQYF.

DNA of the CDR3: TGTGCCAGCAGCCTTCCCGGGACAGAGGTTGAAGCTTTCTTT. Translating it yields CASSLPGTEVEAFF. The V gene is TRBV4-2, the J gene TRBJ1-1; TRBD1 aligns across 7 bases. CDR3 length equals 14 residues. Germline V CDR1 and CDR2: LGHNA, YNFKEQ. The ends lost 4 bases at V and 7 bases at J; junction bases unmatched: 9.

The V gene is TRBV28, the J gene TRBJ1-2, with TRBD1 matching over 12 bases. Germline V gives CDR1 MDHEN, CDR2 SYDVKM. J gave up 7 bases and V 7 bases, and 7 bases lay outside the gene matches. The CDR3 extends over 14 amino acids. The CDR3 loop is CASNMGQGAFGYTF. For the CDR3, the DNA is TGTGCCAGCAACATGGGACAGGGGGCGTTTGGCTACACCTTC.

The chain joins TRBV5-6 to TRBJ1-2; a possible D gene is TRBD1 (5 bases). The V and J ends lost 0 bases and 13 bases respectively, with 16 bases between them. This CDR3 spans 13 amino acids. Germline V gives CDR1 SGHDT, CDR2 YYEEEE. CDR3 in DNA: TGTGCCAGCAGCTTGGGGCAGGGCGTCTTGGGCACCTTC. Amino acid sequence: CASSLGQGVLGTF. Full variable domain (outside the CDR3, taken from reference TRBV5-6 and TRBJ1-2): DAGVTQSPTHLIKTRGQQVTLRCSPKSGHDTVSWYQQALGQGPQFIFQYYEEEERQRGNFPDRFSGHQFPNYSSELNVNALLLGDSALYLCASSLGQGVLGTFGSGTRLTVV.

This rearrangement joins TRBV21-1 to TRBJ2-6; the DNA was not used to check the table's D call, TRBD2. TRBV21-1 is annotated as a pseudogene. CDR3 length: 17 amino acids. CDR3 sequence: CASSSPDYPSGANVLTF. The CDR3 region has the DNA TGTGCCAGCAGCAGCCCGGACTACCCTTCTGGGGCCAACGTCCTGACTTTC.

The rearrangement uses TRBV19 and TRBJ2-7; 7 bases match TRBD2. The CDR3 totals 15 residues. V lost 4 bases and J lost 0; bases outside the gene matches: 6. Germline CDR1 is LNHDA and CDR2 is SQIVND (reference sequence). For the CDR3, the DNA is TGTGCCAGTAGTAGGGGGACTACCAACTCCTACGAGCAGTACTTC. As protein: CASSRGTTNSYEQYF.

This clone was seen only once. V gene TRBV7-9 combines with J gene TRBJ2-5, with D perhaps matching TRBD2 (6 bases). Trimming left V 4 bases short and J 4 bases short, with 13 bases between. The CDR3 sequence is 14 residues long. The germline V gene has CDR1 SEHNR and CDR2 FQNEAQ (reference sequence). Written as DNA, the CDR3 is TGTGCCAGCAGCTCCAAAGTGCGGGGAGAGACCCAGTACTTC. It is translated as CASSSKVRGETQYF.

The chain recombines TRBV7-3 with TRBJ2-2; 11 nucleotides match TRBD2. The CDR3 loop spans 19 amino acids. Germline CDR1 and CDR2: SGHTA and FQGTGA. V shed 5 bases, J shed 5 bases, and the junction held 16 bases outside the gene matches. This CDR3 reads CASSPRGLAGGPITGELFF. In DNA form, the CDR3 reads TGTGCCAGCAGCCCCAGAGGGTTAGCGGGAGGGCCTATTACCGGGGAGCTGTTTTTT.

The DNA of the CDR3 is TGTGCCAGCAGTGTTATCAGGAGTGGGCAGCCCCAGCATTTT. This codes for CASSVIRSGQPQHF. The J gene is TRBJ1-5, the V gene TRBV6-1; no clear D. The CDR3 is 14 residues long. Trimming removed 4 bases from V and 7 bases from J, with 14 bases in between. In germline, CDR1 is MNHNS, CDR2 SASEGT.

There are a few counts of this clone. The rearrangement links TRBV4-2 to TRBJ1-1, with 8 bases identical to TRBD1. The CDR3 covers 14 residues. The V gene's germline CDR1 is LGHNA and CDR2 YNFKEQ. The ends lost 4 bases at V and 1 base at J; junction bases unmatched: 2. CDR3 region: CASSPDRENTEAFF. For the CDR3, the DNA is TGTGCCAGCAGCCCGGACAGGGAGAACACTGAAGCTTTCTTT.

The genes are TRBV28 and TRBJ1-2; D might be TRBD1 (5 bases). CDR1 and CDR2 from the germline V gene are MDHEN and SYDVKM. V lost 7 bases, J lost 6 bases, and 21 bases lay in between. The CDR3 sequence is 15 residues long. CDR3 nucleotide sequence: TGTGCCAGCACCCTGGGTGGAGGGGAGGATCATGGCTACACCTTC. Residues: CASTLGGGEDHGYTF.

The chain links TRBV7-2 to TRBJ1-1; D is perhaps TRBD1 (6 bases). The CDR3 sequence is 13 residues long. Trimming removed 5 bases from V and 5 bases from J, with 12 bases in between. Germline CDR1 reads SGHTA; CDR2 reads FQGNSA. DNA of the CDR3: TGTGCCAGCAGCCCGGACAGTCCTACTGAAGCTTTCTTT. Residues: CASSPDSPTEAFF.

This chain links TRBV1 with TRBJ1-4; TRBD1 is taken as the D call from the table, unchecked against the DNA. TRBV1 is annotated as a pseudogene. The CDR3 is made up of 21 amino acids. This chain's CDR3 is CTSSQEALRQGRPATNEKLFF. The CDR3 DNA sequence: TGCACCAGCAGCCAAGAAGCCCTACGACAGGGGAGGCCGGCAACTAATGAAAAACTGTTTTTT.

This CDR3 is CASSPISDQGNEKLFF. In DNA form, the CDR3 reads TGTGCCAGCAGCCCGATAAGCGATCAGGGTAATGAAAAACTGTTTTTT. The chain joins TRBV4-2 to TRBJ1-4, with D maybe TRBD1 (5 bases). This CDR3 has 16 residues. Germline V lookup: CDR1 LGHNA, CDR2 YNFKEQ. V was pared by 4 bases and J by 4 bases, with 16 bases between.

The J gene is TRBJ1-2, the V gene TRBV18, with D maybe TRBD1 (6 bases). The CDR3 covers 17 residues. Germline lookup yields CDR1 KGHSH and CDR2 LQKENI. V was pared by 6 bases and J by 7 bases, with 27 bases between. CDR3 protein: CASSQVLEQGGSSGYTF. CDR3 nucleotides: TGTGCCAGCTCCCAGGTTCTAGAACAGGGAGGGTCGAGTGGCTACACCTTC. Using reference TRBV18 and TRBJ1-2 for the parts outside the CDR3, the full variable domain is NAGVMQNPRHLVRRRGQEARLRCSPMKGHSHVYWYRQLPEEGLKFMVYLQKENIIDESGMPKERFSAEFPKEGPSILRIQQVVRGDSAAYFCASSQVLEQGGSSGYTFGSGTRLTVV.

The chain has TRBV10-3 and TRBJ1-2; TRBD1 agrees at 10 bases. The V gene end was trimmed by 7 bases and the J gene end by 1 base; junction bases not matched to a gene: 9. CDR1 ENHRY and CDR2 SYGVKD come from the germline V gene. The CDR3 is 16 residues long. The CDR3 is CAIKGRQGALNYGYTF. Here the CDR3 DNA reads TGTGCCATCAAGGGTCGACAGGGGGCTCTTAACTATGGCTACACCTTC.

The chain has TRBV25-1 and TRBJ2-5; D call uncertain. V lost 5 bases to trimming and J lost 3 bases, with 10 bases between them. The CDR3 totals 13 residues. Germline lookup yields CDR1 MGHDK and CDR2 SYGVNS. CDR3 in amino acids: CASSYGWEETQYF. DNA for the CDR3: TGTGCCAGCAGTTACGGGTGGGAAGAGACCCAGTACTTC.

The CDR3 coding sequence is TGTGCCAGCAGCGCGGACAGGGCCAACTCTGGAAACACCATATATTTT. Residues: CASSADRANSGNTIYF. The chain combines TRBV9 with TRBJ1-3; 8 nucleotides agree with TRBD1. V dropped 3 bases and J dropped 0; count of bases not matched to a gene: 5. Germline V gene lookup returns CDR1 SGDLS and CDR2 YYNGEE. CDR3 size: 16 residues.

This chain links TRBV11-2 with TRBJ2-7; D gene ambiguous. Per the germline V gene, CDR1 is SGHAT and CDR2 is FQNNGV. The CDR3 spans 13 residues. V was pared by 0 bases and J by 3 bases, with 6 bases between. The CDR3 sequence is CASSLDSNYEQYF. Written as DNA, the CDR3 is TGTGCCAGCAGCTTAGACAGTAACTACGAGCAGTACTTC.

The chain employs TRBV5-1 and TRBJ1-1, with 8 bases that match TRBD1. V lost 4 bases, J lost 1 base, and 12 bases stayed unmatched. The germline gives CDR1 SGHRS, CDR2 YFSETQ. The CDR3 consists of 17 residues. CDR3 sequence (DNA): TGCGCCAGCAGCCCCGGACCGCTCGGACAGGGGAACACTGAAGCTTTCTTT. Its protein product is CASSPGPLGQGNTEAFF.

V gene TRBV7-8 combines with J gene TRBJ1-5; a possible D gene is TRBD1 (5 bases). CDR3 length: 14 amino acids. The V and J ends lost 5 bases and 10 bases respectively, with 18 bases between them. Germline V CDR1 and CDR2: SGHVS, FQNEAQ. CDR3: CASSTALRGGPQHF. Written as DNA, the CDR3 is TGTGCCAGCAGCACGGCCCTCCGCGGGGGACCCCAGCATTTT.

Details on this clone: Other DNA sequences of this sample code for an identical CDR3. The rearrangement links TRBV7-3 to TRBJ2-7; possibly TRBD1 for D (7 bases). Germline CDR1 SGHTA, CDR2 FQGTGA. There are 13 residues in the CDR3. The germline V and J ends were trimmed by 3 bases and 6 bases, with 12 bases remaining between them. CDR3 DNA: TGTGCCAGCAGCTTTGGGCAGGGGGGCGAGCAGTACTTC. Protein product: CASSFGQGGEQYF.

The chain has TRBV7-6 and TRBJ1-1; 7 bases are shared with TRBD1. The CDR3 has 15 residues. Trimming at V came to 1 base and at J to 5 bases, leaving 7 bases not matched to a gene. Germline V gene data show CDR1 as SGHVS and CDR2 as FNYEAQ. CDR3 nucleotides: TGTGCCAGCAGCTTAGACGAGGGGGCGAATACTGAAGCTTTCTTT. Its protein is CASSLDEGANTEAFF.

V gene TRBV6-6 combines with J gene TRBJ2-7, with D possibly being TRBD1 (5 bases). V shed 3 bases and J shed 1 base, with 10 bases lying between them. The CDR3 runs 14 residues. Germline V CDR1 and CDR2: MNHNY, SVGAGI (reference sequence). Here the CDR3 reads CASSYQGESYEQYF. The DNA for the CDR3 is TGTGCCAGCAGTTATCAGGGCGAGTCCTACGAGCAGTACTTC.

This sequence joins TRBV28 and TRBJ1-2; D is unclear. V lost 3 bases, J lost 8 bases, and 10 bases lay in between. This CDR3 has 12 residues. CDR1 MDHEN and CDR2 SYDVKM come from the germline V gene. CDR3 coding DNA: TGTGCCAGCAGTTTGTCCCTGCCCGGCTACACCTTC. Its protein is CASSLSLPGYTF.